This T cell receptor (beta chain) was retrieved from a study of T cell repertoires in cytomegalovirus infection. Across the whole study: Carrying CMV and the relevant HLA type showed in public TCR beta signatures. Whole-study results and caveats: CMV-specific TCR beta clonotypes restricted by HLA-C dominated the ex vivo response. Public TCR beta family frequency separated CMV-and-HLA carriers, including in an independent cohort.

This clonotype was seen only a few times. As yet, its antigen is unknown. TCRdb analysed the reads with MiXCR anew, one entry per CDR3 protein. The sample consists of 740,000 or so distinct CDR3 sequences, 35% of them appearing once. V gave up 7 bases and J gave up 3 bases, with 13 bases separating them. CDR1 is MDHEN and CDR2 is SYDVKM in the germline V gene. This CDR3 region has 14 residues. The receptor's source is a human donor in good health (CMV status not recorded). Some clones in this sample may be carry-over from other donors' samples. The chain joins TRBV28 to TRBJ1-5; the D is unclear. Material: PBMCs. The CDR3 sequence: CASNEGKYNQPQHF. CDR3 sequence (DNA): TGTGCCAGCAACGAGGGAAAATACAATCAGCCCCAGCATTTT.